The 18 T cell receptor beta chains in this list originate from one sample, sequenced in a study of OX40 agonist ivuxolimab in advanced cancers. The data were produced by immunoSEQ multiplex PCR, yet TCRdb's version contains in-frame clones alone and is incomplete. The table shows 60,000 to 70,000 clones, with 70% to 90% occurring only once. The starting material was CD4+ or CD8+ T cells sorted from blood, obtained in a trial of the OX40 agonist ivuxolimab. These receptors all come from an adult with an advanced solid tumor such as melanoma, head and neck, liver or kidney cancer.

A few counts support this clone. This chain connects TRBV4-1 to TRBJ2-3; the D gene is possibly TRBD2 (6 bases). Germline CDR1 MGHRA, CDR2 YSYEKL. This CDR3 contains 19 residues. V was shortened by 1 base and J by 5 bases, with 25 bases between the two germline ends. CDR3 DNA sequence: TGCGCCAGCAGCCAAGCAATGTTCAGGCCGGGGACTCCTAAAGATACGCAGTATTTT. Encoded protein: CASSQAMFRPGTPKDTQYF.

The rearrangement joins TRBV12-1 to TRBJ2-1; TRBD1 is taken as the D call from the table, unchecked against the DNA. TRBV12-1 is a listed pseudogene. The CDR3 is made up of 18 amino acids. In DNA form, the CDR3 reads TGTGCCAGCAGCTTTGAGGGGATCGACCCTAGCTCCTACAATGAGCAGTTCTTC. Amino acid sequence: CASSFEGIDPSSYNEQFF.

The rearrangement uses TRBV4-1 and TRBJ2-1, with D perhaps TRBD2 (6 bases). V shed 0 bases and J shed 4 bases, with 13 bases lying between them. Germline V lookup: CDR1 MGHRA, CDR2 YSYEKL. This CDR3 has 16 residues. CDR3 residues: CASSQDGSGYYNEQFF. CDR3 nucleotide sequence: TGCGCCAGCAGCCAAGATGGCAGCGGGTATTACAATGAGCAGTTCTTC.

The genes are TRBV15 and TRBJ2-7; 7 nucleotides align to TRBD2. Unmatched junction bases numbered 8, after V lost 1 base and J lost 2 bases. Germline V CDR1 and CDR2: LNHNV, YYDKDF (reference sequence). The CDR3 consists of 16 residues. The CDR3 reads CATSRGDLAATYEQYF. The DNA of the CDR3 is TGTGCCACCAGCAGAGGTGACCTAGCGGCCACCTACGAGCAGTACTTC.

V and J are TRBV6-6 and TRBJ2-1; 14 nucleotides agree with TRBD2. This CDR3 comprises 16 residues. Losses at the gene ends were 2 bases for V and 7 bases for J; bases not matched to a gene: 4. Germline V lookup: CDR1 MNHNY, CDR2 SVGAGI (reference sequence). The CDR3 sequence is CASSYEGLAGANEQFF. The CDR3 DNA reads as TGTGCCAGCAGTTACGAGGGACTAGCGGGAGCTAATGAGCAGTTCTTC.

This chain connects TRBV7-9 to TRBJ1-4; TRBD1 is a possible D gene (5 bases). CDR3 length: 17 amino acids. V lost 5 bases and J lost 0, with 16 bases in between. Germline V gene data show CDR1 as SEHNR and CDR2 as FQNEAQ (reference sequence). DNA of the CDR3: TGTGCCAGCAGCCCAGGTTCGGGACGGGCAACTAATGAAAAACTGTTTTTT. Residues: CASSPGSGRATNEKLFF.

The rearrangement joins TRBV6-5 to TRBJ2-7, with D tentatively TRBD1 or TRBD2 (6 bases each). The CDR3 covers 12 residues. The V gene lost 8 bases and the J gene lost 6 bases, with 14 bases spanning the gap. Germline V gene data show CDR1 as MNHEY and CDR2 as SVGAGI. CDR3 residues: CASRRGWTEQYF. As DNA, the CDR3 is TGTGCCAGCCGGAGGGGGTGGACCGAGCAGTACTTC.

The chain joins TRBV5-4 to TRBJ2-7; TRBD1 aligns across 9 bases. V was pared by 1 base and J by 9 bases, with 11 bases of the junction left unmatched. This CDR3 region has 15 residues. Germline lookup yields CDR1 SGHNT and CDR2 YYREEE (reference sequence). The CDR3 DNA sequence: TGTGCCAGCAGCTTGACTGGGACAGGGCTACGAGTGCAGTACTTC. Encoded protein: CASSLTGTGLRVQYF.

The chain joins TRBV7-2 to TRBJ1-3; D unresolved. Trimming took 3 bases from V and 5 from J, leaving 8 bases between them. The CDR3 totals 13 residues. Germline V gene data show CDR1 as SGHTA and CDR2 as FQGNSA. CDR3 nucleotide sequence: TGTGCCAGCAGCTTTACCTCCCGAAACACCATATATTTT. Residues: CASSFTSRNTIYF.

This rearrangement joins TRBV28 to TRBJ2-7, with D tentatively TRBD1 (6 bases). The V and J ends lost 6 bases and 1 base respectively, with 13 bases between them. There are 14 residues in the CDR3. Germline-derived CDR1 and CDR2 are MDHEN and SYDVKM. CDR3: CASSTQQGSYEQYF. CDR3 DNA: TGTGCCAGCAGCACGCAGCAGGGGTCCTACGAGCAGTACTTC.

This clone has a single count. The CDR3 bases are TGTGCCATCAGTGGTTACACGGATCAGCCCCAGCATTTT. It codes for CAISGYTDQPQHF. The J gene is TRBJ1-5, the V gene TRBV10-3; D is uncertain. CDR3 size: 13 residues. CDR1 and CDR2 (germline): ENHRY, SYGVKD. V lost 4 bases and J 5 bases, leaving 9 bases between the germline ends.

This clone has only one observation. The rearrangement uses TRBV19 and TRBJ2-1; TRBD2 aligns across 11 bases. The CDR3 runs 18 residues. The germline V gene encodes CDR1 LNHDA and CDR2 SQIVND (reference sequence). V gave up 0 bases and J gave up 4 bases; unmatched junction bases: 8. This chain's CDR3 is CASSIDAPTSGGYNEQFF. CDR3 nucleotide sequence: TGTGCCAGTAGTATAGACGCCCCTACTAGCGGGGGATACAATGAGCAGTTCTTC.

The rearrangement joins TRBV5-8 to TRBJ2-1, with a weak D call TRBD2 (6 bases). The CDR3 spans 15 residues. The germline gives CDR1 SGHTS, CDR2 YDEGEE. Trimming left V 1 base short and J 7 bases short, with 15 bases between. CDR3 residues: CASSLMEGEGNEQFF. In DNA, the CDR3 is TGTGCCAGCAGCTTGATGGAGGGAGAGGGAAATGAGCAGTTCTTC.

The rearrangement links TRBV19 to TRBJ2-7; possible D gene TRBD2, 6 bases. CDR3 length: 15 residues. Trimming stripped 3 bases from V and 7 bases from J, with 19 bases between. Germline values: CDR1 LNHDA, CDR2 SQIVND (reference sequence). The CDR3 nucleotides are TGTGCCAGTAGTATTTGGGTAGCGGTAGCCAGAGAGCAGTACTTC. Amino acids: CASSIWVAVAREQYF.

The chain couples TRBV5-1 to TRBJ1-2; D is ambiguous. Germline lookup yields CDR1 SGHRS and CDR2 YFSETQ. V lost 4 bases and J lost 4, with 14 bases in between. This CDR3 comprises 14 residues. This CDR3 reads CASSATGLPYGYTF. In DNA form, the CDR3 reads TGCGCCAGCAGCGCCACCGGGCTACCCTATGGCTACACCTTC. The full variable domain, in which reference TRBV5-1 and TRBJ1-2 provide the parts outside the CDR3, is KAGVTQTPRYLIKTRGQQVTLSCSPISGHRSVSWYQQTPGQGLQFLFEYFSETQRNKGNFPGRFSGRQFSNSRSEMNVSTLELGDSALYLCASSATGLPYGYTFGSGTRLTVV.

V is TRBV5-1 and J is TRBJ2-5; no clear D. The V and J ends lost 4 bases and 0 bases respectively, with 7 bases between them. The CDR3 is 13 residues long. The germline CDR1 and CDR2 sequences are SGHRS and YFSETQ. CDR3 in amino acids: CASSAGYQETQYF. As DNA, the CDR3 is TGCGCCAGCAGCGCCGGGTACCAAGAGACCCAGTACTTC.

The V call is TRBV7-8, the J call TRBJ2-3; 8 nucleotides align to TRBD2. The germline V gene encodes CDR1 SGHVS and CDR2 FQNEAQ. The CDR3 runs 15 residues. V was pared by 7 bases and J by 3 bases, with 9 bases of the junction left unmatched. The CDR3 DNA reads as TGTGCCAGCACCTTCCGGAGCGGGAGAACAGATACGCAGTATTTT. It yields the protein CASTFRSGRTDTQYF. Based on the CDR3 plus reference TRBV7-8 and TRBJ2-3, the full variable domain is GAGVSQSPRYKVAKRGQDVALRCDPISGHVSLFWYQQALGQGPEFLTYFQNEAQLDKSGLPSDRFFAERPEGSVSTLKIQRTQQEDSAVYLCASTFRSGRTDTQYFGPGTRLTVL.

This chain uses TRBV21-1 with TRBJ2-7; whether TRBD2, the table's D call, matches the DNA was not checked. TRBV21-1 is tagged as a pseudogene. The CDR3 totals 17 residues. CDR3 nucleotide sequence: TGTGCCAGCAGCAAGGCCCGAGGGAGCGGCCCCCTCTACGAGCAGTACTTC. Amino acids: CASSKARGSGPLYEQYF.